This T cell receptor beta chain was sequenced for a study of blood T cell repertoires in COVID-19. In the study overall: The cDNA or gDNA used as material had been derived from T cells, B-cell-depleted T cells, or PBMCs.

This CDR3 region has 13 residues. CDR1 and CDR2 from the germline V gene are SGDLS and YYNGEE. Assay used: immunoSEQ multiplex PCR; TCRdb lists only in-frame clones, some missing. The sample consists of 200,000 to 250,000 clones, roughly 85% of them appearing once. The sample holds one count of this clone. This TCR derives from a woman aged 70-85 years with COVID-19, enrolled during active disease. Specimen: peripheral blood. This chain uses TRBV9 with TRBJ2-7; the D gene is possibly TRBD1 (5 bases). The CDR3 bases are TGTGCAAGTTCGATAGGGGTAGGCTACGAGCAGTACTTC. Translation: CASSIGVGYEQYF.